This T cell receptor (beta chain) was sequenced for a study of STAT5B mutations in CD4+ large granular lymphocyte leukemia. The overall study: Among healthy donors, a particular HLA allele went with more CDR3 'QG' motifs.

The CDR3 consists of 15 residues. CDR1 and CDR2 from the germline V gene are SGHTA and FQGNSA. V lost 4 bases and J 5 bases, leaving 14 bases between the germline ends. The repertoire was sequenced with immunoSEQ multiplex PCR; TCRdb's copy has only in-frame clones and lacks some. The sample has about 30,000 clones; 78% are singletons. The chain joins TRBV7-2 to TRBJ1-4; D is possibly TRBD1 (6 bases). This clonotype was obtained from a human donor in good health. The source material was CD4+ T cells from blood buffy coats. The CDR3 here is CASSSKGGGNEKLFF. The CDR3 DNA is TGTGCCAGCAGCTCAAAGGGGGGCGGGAATGAAAAACTGTTTTTT.